The rows below give T cell receptor beta chains drawn from one sample of a study. From the 5' RACE reads, TCRdb called clonotypes with MiXCR, one entry per CDR3 protein. The sample contains about 5,300 distinct CDR3 sequences, 35% to 40% of which appear only once. The sample comprised memory CD4+ T cells sorted from blood. The receptor source for this set is a female donor with breast cancer. The CDR3 runs from the conserved cysteine through the conserved F or W. Fields, in order: J gene, V gene, D gene, clone size, CDR3 DNA, CDR3 protein. D genes are given only for firm matches. Size tells how often a clone was seen (once, few, many) or the class of an expanded clone, and some rows leave it out.

J gene: TRBJ1-5; V gene: TRBV4-1; D gene: -; clone size: medium-sized; CDR3 DNA: TGCGCCAGCAGCCTAGGGGAAGGGAATAATCAGCCCCAGCATTTT; CDR3 protein: CASSLGEGNNQPQHF
J gene: TRBJ1-5; V gene: TRBV6-6; D gene: -; clone size: -; CDR3 DNA: TGTGCCAGCAGTCCCAGAGGGTTCGGCAATCAGCCCCAGCATTTT; CDR3 protein: CASSPRGFGNQPQHF
J gene: TRBJ2-3; V gene: TRBV5-1; D gene: -; clone size: -; CDR3 DNA: TGCGCCAGCTTTCAAGGGGACACAGATACGCAGTATTTT; CDR3 protein: CASFQGDTDTQYF
J gene: TRBJ2-1; V gene: TRBV4-1; D gene: -; clone size: -; CDR3 DNA: TGCGCCAGCAGCCAAGTTCGCGACCAGCAGTTCTTC; CDR3 protein: CASSQVRDQQFF
J gene: TRBJ2-1; V gene: TRBV5-1; D gene: -; clone size: -; CDR3 DNA: TGCGCCAGCACCCGGGAGAACACGAATGAACAGTCCTTC; CDR3 protein: CASTRENTNEQSF
J gene: TRBJ2-3; V gene: TRBV18; D gene: -; clone size: medium-sized; CDR3 DNA: TGTGCCAGCTCACCATATGTTACAGATACGCAGTATTTT; CDR3 protein: CASSPYVTDTQYF
J gene: TRBJ2-7; V gene: TRBV27; D gene: -; clone size: many; CDR3 DNA: TGTGCCAGCAGTCTATACAGACCCTCACTAAGGCCCTACGAGCAGTACTTC; CDR3 protein: CASSLYRPSLRPYEQYF
J gene: TRBJ2-3; V gene: TRBV18; D gene: -; clone size: -; CDR3 DNA: TGTGCCAGCTCACCACGACGGGGGAACAGAGATACGCAGTATTTT; CDR3 protein: CASSPRRGNRDTQYF
J gene: TRBJ2-7; V gene: TRBV25-1; D gene: -; clone size: medium-sized; CDR3 DNA: TGTGCCAGCAGTGAATACCCAGGGCGTAAGGAGCAGTACTTC; CDR3 protein: CASSEYPGRKEQYF
J gene: TRBJ2-5; V gene: TRBV11-3; D gene: -; clone size: -; CDR3 DNA: TGTGCCAGCAGCTTAGATCCGGAGACCCAGTACTTC; CDR3 protein: CASSLDPETQYF
J gene: TRBJ2-1; V gene: TRBV11-2; D gene: TRBD1; clone size: -; CDR3 DNA: TGTGCCAGCAGTTTCACAGGGGTGAGGTCCTACAATGAGCAGTTCTTC; CDR3 protein: CASSFTGVRSYNEQFF
J gene: TRBJ2-5; V gene: TRBV7-2; D gene: -; clone size: medium-sized; CDR3 DNA: TGTGCCAGCAACTTGAGACAAGAGACCCAGTACTTC; CDR3 protein: CASNLRQETQYF
J gene: TRBJ2-6; V gene: TRBV20-1; D gene: -; clone size: many; CDR3 DNA: TGCAGTGCTAGCCGCGGAGACGGGGCCAACGTCCTGACTTTC; CDR3 protein: CSASRGDGANVLTF
J gene: TRBJ1-6; V gene: TRBV27; D gene: TRBD1; clone size: medium-sized; CDR3 DNA: TGTGCCAGCAGTCCGGACAGGGCGTTCGGTCCCCTCCACTTT; CDR3 protein: CASSPDRAFGPLHF
J gene: TRBJ1-3; V gene: TRBV6-6; D gene: -; clone size: -; CDR3 DNA: TGTGCCAGCAGTTACACTCAGGATCTCTCTGGAAACACCATATATTTT; CDR3 protein: CASSYTQDLSGNTIYF
J gene: TRBJ2-4; V gene: TRBV18; D gene: -; clone size: medium-sized; CDR3 DNA: TGTGCCAGCCAGAAAGCCAAAAACATTCAGTACTTC; CDR3 protein: CASQKAKNIQYF
J gene: TRBJ2-7; V gene: TRBV20-1; D gene: TRBD2; clone size: -; CDR3 DNA: TGCAGTGCTGCCGGACTAGCGGGAGACTACGAGCAGTACTTC; CDR3 protein: CSAAGLAGDYEQYF
J gene: TRBJ1-5; V gene: TRBV12-3/TRBV12-4; D gene: -; clone size: few; CDR3 DNA: TGTGCCAGCAGTTTTGCGCTACGGTCCAGCAATCAGCCCCAGCATTTT; CDR3 protein: CASSFALRSSNQPQHF
J gene: TRBJ2-3; V gene: TRBV9; D gene: -; clone size: few; CDR3 DNA: TGTGCCAGCAGCGTAGGGGGGGCCCAGGGAGATACGCAGTATTTT; CDR3 protein: CASSVGGAQGDTQYF
J gene: TRBJ2-7; V gene: TRBV5-1; D gene: -; clone size: many; CDR3 DNA: TGCGCCAGCAGCTTATTTCCGGGACCTCGGGAGCAGTACTTC; CDR3 protein: CASSLFPGPREQYF
J gene: TRBJ2-1; V gene: TRBV20-1; D gene: -; clone size: -; CDR3 DNA: TGCAGTGCTAGTCCCTCAAGCCCCAATGAGCAGTTCTTC; CDR3 protein: CSASPSSPNEQFF
J gene: TRBJ1-5; V gene: TRBV6-5; D gene: -; clone size: medium-sized; CDR3 DNA: TGTGCCAGCAGTTCGGATCGCAATCAGCCCCAGCATTTT; CDR3 protein: CASSSDRNQPQHF
J gene: TRBJ2-5; V gene: TRBV12-3/TRBV12-4; D gene: TRBD2; clone size: -; CDR3 DNA: TGTGCCAGCAGTTTTAGGCAGCGGGAAGGGACCCAGTACTTC; CDR3 protein: CASSFRQREGTQYF
J gene: TRBJ2-1; V gene: TRBV5-1; D gene: -; clone size: -; CDR3 DNA: TGCGCCAGCAGCTTCAGCAGGAGTGAGCAGTTCTTC; CDR3 protein: CASSFSRSEQFF
J gene: TRBJ2-7; V gene: TRBV5-4; D gene: TRBD2; clone size: -; CDR3 DNA: TGTGCCAGCAGCTGGGGGACTAGCGGGAGTTCATCCTACGAGCAGTACTTC; CDR3 protein: CASSWGTSGSSSYEQYF
J gene: TRBJ2-1; V gene: TRBV24-1; D gene: TRBD2; clone size: -; CDR3 DNA: TGTGCCACCAGTGATTTTCAAGCGGGAGTATCCAATGAGCAGTTCTTC; CDR3 protein: CATSDFQAGVSNEQFF
J gene: TRBJ1-2; V gene: TRBV29-1; D gene: TRBD1; clone size: medium-sized; CDR3 DNA: TGCAGCGTCCCCGGGACAGGGGGCGACTATGGCTACACCTTC; CDR3 protein: CSVPGTGGDYGYTF